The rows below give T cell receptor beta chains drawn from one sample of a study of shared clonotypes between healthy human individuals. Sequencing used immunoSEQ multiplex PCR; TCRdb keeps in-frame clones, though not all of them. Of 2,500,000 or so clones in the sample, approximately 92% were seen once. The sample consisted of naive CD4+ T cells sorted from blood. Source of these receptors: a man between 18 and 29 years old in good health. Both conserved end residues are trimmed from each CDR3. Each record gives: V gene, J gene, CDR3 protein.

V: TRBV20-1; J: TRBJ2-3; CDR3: SAVGDTQY
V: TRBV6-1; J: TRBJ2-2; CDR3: ASLDGGNTGELF
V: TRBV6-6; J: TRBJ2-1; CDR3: ASSYPGTEGSRKF
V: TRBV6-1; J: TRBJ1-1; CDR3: ASTLMAEAF
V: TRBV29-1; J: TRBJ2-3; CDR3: SVEGRGADTDTQY
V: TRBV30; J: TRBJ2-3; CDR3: AWSWDTDTQY
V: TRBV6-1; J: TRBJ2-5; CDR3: ASSESETQY
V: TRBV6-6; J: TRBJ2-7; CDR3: ASSQLAGIYEQY
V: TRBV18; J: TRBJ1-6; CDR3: ASSPTVQGPSPLH
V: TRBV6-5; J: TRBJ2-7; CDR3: ASSYRRTATYEQY
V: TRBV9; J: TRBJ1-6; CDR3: ASSVGGGGNSPLH
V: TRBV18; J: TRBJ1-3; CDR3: ASSPAGAGNTIY
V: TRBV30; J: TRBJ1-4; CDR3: AWSGWGRDEKLF
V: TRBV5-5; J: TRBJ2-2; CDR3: ASSTQGSGELF
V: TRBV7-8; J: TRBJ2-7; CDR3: ASSLAVQRTYEQY
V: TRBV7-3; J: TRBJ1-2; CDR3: ASSPGTNYGYT
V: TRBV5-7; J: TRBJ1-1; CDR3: ASSVGRVRFWL
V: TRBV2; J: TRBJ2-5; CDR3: ASSFDRVIEETQY